What follows describes a single T cell receptor delta chain. A read error likely explains why the TCRdb protein, taken from a much larger clone, differs from this DNA's translation at residue 5; the protein shown is translated from the DNA. This entry is derived from a study of gamma-delta chains in newborns, infants, children. Study at large: Microbial exposure reportedly drives polyclonal innate γδ T cell expansion after birth.

V lost 3 bases, J lost 0 bases, and 4 bases stayed unmatched. This CDR3 has 16 residues. CDR1 GEAIGNYY and CDR2 EKD come from the germline V gene. TCRdb reanalysed the reads via CATT. The sample has about 3,100 delta-chain clones; around 3.9% are singletons. This receptor was taken from a child who was a newborn, infant or young child, either healthy, febrile or measles-vaccinated (not recorded which). V is TRDV2 and J is TRDJ1; TRDD3 matches at 12 bases. Sequencing used blood. The CDR3 DNA is TGTGCCTGTGACCTACTGGGGGATACAAACACCGATAAACTCATCTTT. Amino acid sequence: CACDLLGDTNTDKLIF.